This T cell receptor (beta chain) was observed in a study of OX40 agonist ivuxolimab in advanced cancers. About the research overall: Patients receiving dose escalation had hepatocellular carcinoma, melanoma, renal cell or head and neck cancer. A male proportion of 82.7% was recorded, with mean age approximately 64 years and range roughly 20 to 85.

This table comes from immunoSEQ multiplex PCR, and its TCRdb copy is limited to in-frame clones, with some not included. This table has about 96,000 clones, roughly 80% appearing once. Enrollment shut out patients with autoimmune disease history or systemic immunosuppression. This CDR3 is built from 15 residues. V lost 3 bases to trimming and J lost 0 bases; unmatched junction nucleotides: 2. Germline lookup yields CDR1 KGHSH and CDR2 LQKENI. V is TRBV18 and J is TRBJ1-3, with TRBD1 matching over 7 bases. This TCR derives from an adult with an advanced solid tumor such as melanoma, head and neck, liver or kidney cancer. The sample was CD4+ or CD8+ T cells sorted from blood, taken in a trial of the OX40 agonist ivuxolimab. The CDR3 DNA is TGTGCCAGCTCACCCGGGACAGTCTCTGGAAACACCATATATTTT. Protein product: CASSPGTVSGNTIYF. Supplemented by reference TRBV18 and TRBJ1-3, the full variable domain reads NAGVMQNPRHLVRRRGQEARLRCSPMKGHSHVYWYRQLPEEGLKFMVYLQKENIIDESGMPKERFSAEFPKEGPSILRIQQVVRGDSAAYFCASSPGTVSGNTIYFGEGSWLTVV.